This T cell receptor beta chain was identified during a study of T-cell memory formation after mild COVID-19. Background on the study: Clustering of TCRs was largely donor specific.

Using constant-segment primers, 5'RACE produced TCR alpha and TCR beta cDNA libraries carrying sample barcodes and UMIs. TCRdb redid the calling of the 5' RACE reads with MiXCR, one entry per CDR3 protein. The sample contains 300,000 to 350,000 distinct CDR3 sequences, roughly a fifth of which appear only once. The sequence was obtained from a man younger than 35 who had mild COVID-19 (a few samples of this study predate the infection). Cell type and time point are not known. Sequencing was performed on PBMCs or a T cell subset sorted from them (not recorded which).

Here the CDR3 DNA reads TGTGCCAGCAGCTTTGGTGCTTTGGAGACCCAGTACTTC. This gives the protein CASSFGALETQYF. The V call is TRBV7-2, the J call TRBJ2-5; no clear D. The V end was cut by 3 bases, the J end by 5 bases, with 10 bases between. CDR1 is SGHTA, CDR2 FQGNSA, per germline. This CDR3 is 13 amino acids long.